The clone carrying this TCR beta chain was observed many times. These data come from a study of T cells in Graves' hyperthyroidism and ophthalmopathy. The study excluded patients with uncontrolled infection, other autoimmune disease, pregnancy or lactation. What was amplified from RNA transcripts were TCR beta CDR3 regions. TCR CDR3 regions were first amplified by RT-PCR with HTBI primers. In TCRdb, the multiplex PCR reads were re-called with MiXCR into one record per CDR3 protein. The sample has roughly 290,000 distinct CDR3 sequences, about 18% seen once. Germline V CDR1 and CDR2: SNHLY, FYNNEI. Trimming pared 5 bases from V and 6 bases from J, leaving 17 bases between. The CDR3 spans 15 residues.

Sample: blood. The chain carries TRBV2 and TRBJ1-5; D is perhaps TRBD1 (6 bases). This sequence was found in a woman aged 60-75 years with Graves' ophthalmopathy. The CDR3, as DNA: TGTGCCAGCAGTTTCGCCCAGCTACAGGGTCAGCCCCAGCATTTT. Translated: CASSFAQLQGQPQHF.